Listed below are T cell receptor beta chains from one sample, sequenced in a study of regulatory T cells in long-lasting Graves disease. TCRdb re-called the multiplex PCR reads through MiXCR, storing one row per CDR3 protein. The data hold about 290,000 distinct CDR3 sequences, with 22% observed a single time. Sample: peripheral blood mononuclear cells (PBMCs), taken when the disease was refractory, from a patient treated with antithyroid drugs. These receptors all come from a female donor with Graves disease. Both conserved end residues are part of each CDR3. A D gene is named only where the DNA matches it firmly. Clone size is shown for a subset of rows, as once, few, many or a class of expanded clone.

13	many	TRBJ1-5	TRBV2	.	CASRVAGNQPQHF	TGTGCCAGCCGAGTAGCGGGCAATCAGCCCCAGCATTTT
16	few	TRBJ2-7	TRBV7-9	TRBD1	CASSRYNGQGGSEQYF	TGTGCCAGCAGCCGATACAATGGACAGGGGGGCTCCGAGCAGTACTTC
13	few	TRBJ2-2	TRBV7-2	.	CASSLYNPGELFF	TGTGCCAGCAGCCTTTATAACCCCGGGGAGCTGTTTTTT
14	many	TRBJ2-7	TRBV12-3/TRBV12-4	TRBD2	CASSWGLAASEQYF	TGTGCCAGCAGCTGGGGACTAGCGGCTTCCGAGCAGTACTTC
14	many	TRBJ2-5	TRBV28	.	CASSFSGHQETQYF	TGTGCCAGCAGTTTTAGTGGCCACCAAGAGACCCAGTACTTC
14	.	TRBJ2-7	TRBV29-1	TRBD2	CSVAKLAGANEQYF	TGCAGCGTTGCAAAGCTAGCGGGAGCGAACGAGCAGTACTTC
15	many	TRBJ2-7	TRBV28	TRBD2	CASRRGLAGGNEQYF	TGTGCCAGCAGACGGGGACTAGCGGGAGGAAACGAGCAGTACTTC
15	.	TRBJ2-7	TRBV7-2	.	CASNQGGQNTYEQYF	TGTGCCAGCAACCAGGGGGGGCAGAATACTTACGAGCAGTACTTC
16	.	TRBJ1-2	TRBV5-4	.	CASSPAPGPTDYGYTF	TGTGCCAGCAGCCCCGCGCCAGGACCGACGGACTATGGCTACACCTTC
14	few	TRBJ2-5	TRBV7-9	.	CASSLEVSQETQYF	TGTGCCAGCAGCTTAGAGGTTTCCCAAGAGACCCAGTACTTC
14	.	TRBJ2-7	TRBV15	TRBD1	CATSRRGTSYEQYF	TGTGCCACCAGCCGCAGGGGGACCTCCTACGAGCAGTACTTC
15	many	TRBJ2-7	TRBV7-2	TRBD1	CASSRYRDSSYEQYF	TGTGCCAGCAGCCGGTACCGGGACAGCTCCTACGAGCAGTACTTC
14	many	TRBJ2-5	TRBV20-1	TRBD1	CSASYTDREKTQYF	TGCAGTGCTAGTTATACCGACAGGGAAAAGACCCAGTACTTC
16	many	TRBJ1-4	TRBV18	.	CASSPLDRPTNEKLFF	TGTGCCAGCTCACCTTTGGACAGACCAACTAATGAAAAACTGTTTTTT
14	many	TRBJ1-1	TRBV12-3/TRBV12-4	.	CASSLGHANTEAFF	TGTGCCAGCAGTTTAGGGCATGCGAACACTGAAGCTTTCTTT
14	.	TRBJ2-7	TRBV7-9	.	CASSKDRFSSEQYF	TGTGCCAGCAGCAAAGACAGGTTTTCGAGCGAGCAGTACTTC
14	few	TRBJ1-2	TRBV30	.	CAWSVPPGDYGYTF	TGTGCCTGGAGTGTACCCCCAGGGGACTATGGCTACACCTTC
13	few	TRBJ1-4	TRBV25-1	.	CASSKFEEEKLFF	TGTGCCAGCAGTAAATTCGAGGAAGAAAAACTGTTTTTT
14	many	TRBJ2-7	TRBV15	TRBD1	CATSIGTGSYEQYF	TGTGCCACCAGCATAGGGACAGGGTCCTACGAGCAGTACTTC
13	.	TRBJ2-5	TRBV19	.	CASSIENQETQYF	TGTGCCAGTAGTATCGAAAACCAAGAGACCCAGTACTTC
14	.	TRBJ2-7	TRBV24-1	.	CATSDGLSAYEQYF	TGTGCCACCAGTGATGGGTTGTCCGCCTACGAGCAGTACTTC
16	.	TRBJ2-7	TRBV18	.	CASSPITGLSVHEQYF	TGTGCCAGCTCACCAATAACAGGGCTTTCAGTCCACGAGCAGTACTTC
15	many	TRBJ2-5	TRBV6-2/TRBV6-3	.	CASSDNWSPVETQYF	TGTGCCAGCAGTGACAACTGGTCGCCGGTAGAGACCCAGTACTTC
17	many	TRBJ1-5	TRBV30	TRBD1	CAWSAGQIGRGNQPQHF	TGTGCCTGGAGTGCGGGACAGATCGGACGCGGCAATCAGCCCCAGCATTTT
14	many	TRBJ2-5	TRBV3-1	.	CASSLRNQVETQYF	TGTGCCAGCAGCCTAAGAAATCAAGTGGAGACCCAGTACTTC
15	few	TRBJ1-1	TRBV29-1	.	CSVVRVALENTEAFF	TGCAGCGTTGTTAGGGTGGCCCTCGAGAACACTGAAGCTTTCTTT
12	many	TRBJ1-4	TRBV27	.	CASSPNSETLFF	TGTGCCAGCAGTCCTAATTCGGAGACACTGTTTTTT
15	many	TRBJ1-5	TRBV20-1	.	CSARATSGSRQPQHF	TGCAGTGCTAGAGCTACGTCAGGGTCAAGGCAGCCCCAGCATTTT
17	.	TRBJ1-1	TRBV28	TRBD1	CASSLSLGAGGDTEAFF	TGTGCCAGCAGTTTATCGCTTGGCGCAGGGGGCGACACTGAAGCTTTCTTT
15	.	TRBJ2-2	TRBV7-8	.	CASSPAWGNTGELFF	TGTGCCAGCAGCCCCGCGTGGGGAAACACCGGGGAGCTGTTTTTT
16	many	TRBJ1-5	TRBV18	.	CASSSQDPRGNQPQHF	TGTGCCAGCTCCTCACAAGACCCGAGAGGCAATCAGCCCCAGCATTTT
14	many	TRBJ1-1	TRBV27	.	CASSLSGGDTEAFF	TGTGCCAGCAGTTTATCAGGGGGTGACACTGAAGCTTTCTTT
13	many	TRBJ1-1	TRBV5-1	.	CASSLAVETEAFF	TGCGCCAGCAGCTTGGCCGTGGAGACTGAAGCTTTCTTT
17	few	TRBJ2-7	TRBV6-2/TRBV6-3	TRBD2	CASSYTPSGRPPYEQYF	TGTGCCAGCAGTTACACCCCTAGCGGGAGGCCTCCCTACGAGCAGTACTTC
12	many	TRBJ1-1	TRBV3-1	TRBD1	CASSGTVTEAFF	TGTGCCAGCAGTGGGACAGTCACTGAAGCTTTCTTT
13	many	TRBJ2-2	TRBV7-2	.	CASGSPNTGELFF	TGTGCCAGCGGTAGTCCGAACACCGGGGAGCTGTTTTTT
16	many	TRBJ2-5	TRBV6-5	.	CASSYSISGVSETQYF	TGTGCCAGCAGTTACTCTATTTCAGGGGTGTCGGAGACCCAGTACTTC
15	many	TRBJ1-2	TRBV28	TRBD1	CASSSPGQGAHGYTF	TGTGCCAGCAGTTCCCCGGGACAGGGGGCTCATGGCTACACCTTC
14	many	TRBJ1-5	TRBV20-1	.	CSAENRDSNQPQHF	TGCAGTGCTGAGAATAGGGACAGCAATCAGCCCCAGCATTTT
12	many	TRBJ2-7	TRBV7-9	.	CASSLGVDKQYF	TGTGCCAGCAGCTTAGGGGTAGACAAGCAGTACTTC
16	many	TRBJ2-5	TRBV29-1	TRBD2	CSADGLAGGPKETQYF	TGCAGCGCAGACGGCCTAGCGGGAGGGCCGAAGGAGACCCAGTACTTC
14	many	TRBJ1-1	TRBV20-1	.	CSAAVGLRGHEAFF	TGCAGTGCCGCGGTCGGACTCAGGGGCCATGAAGCTTTCTTT
14	few	TRBJ1-5	TRBV7-2	.	CASSLGLGESPQHF	TGTGCCAGCAGCTTAGGACTGGGAGAATCGCCCCAGCATTTT
17	few	TRBJ1-2	TRBV11-2	.	CASSTVIPRGGDYGYTF	TGTGCCAGCAGCACCGTCATTCCCCGGGGCGGAGACTATGGCTACACCTTC
12	.	TRBJ2-5	TRBV20-1	.	CSAQGGIETQYF	TGCAGTGCCCAAGGGGGAATAGAGACCCAGTACTTC
14	.	TRBJ2-1	TRBV19	.	CASSRLQRDNEQFF	TGTGCCAGTAGTAGACTCCAGAGGGACAATGAGCAGTTCTTC
15	few	TRBJ1-1	TRBV4-1	.	CASSLGGGMNTEAFF	TGCGCCAGCAGCCTTGGGGGAGGGATGAACACTGAAGCTTTCTTT
13	few	TRBJ1-3	TRBV29-1	.	CSVDDYGANTIYF	TGCAGCGTTGACGATTACGGGGCCAACACCATATATTTT
12	many	TRBJ1-2	TRBV29-1	.	CSVEGLNYGYTF	TGCAGCGTTGAAGGATTAAACTATGGCTACACCTTC
14	.	TRBJ2-7	TRBV3-1	.	CASSQESGGHEQYF	TGTGCCAGCAGCCAAGAGTCGGGCGGACACGAGCAGTACTTC
17	many	TRBJ1-5	TRBV7-2	.	CASSSQSGMGTGQPQHF	TGTGCCAGCAGCTCCCAATCCGGCATGGGGACCGGACAGCCCCAGCATTTT